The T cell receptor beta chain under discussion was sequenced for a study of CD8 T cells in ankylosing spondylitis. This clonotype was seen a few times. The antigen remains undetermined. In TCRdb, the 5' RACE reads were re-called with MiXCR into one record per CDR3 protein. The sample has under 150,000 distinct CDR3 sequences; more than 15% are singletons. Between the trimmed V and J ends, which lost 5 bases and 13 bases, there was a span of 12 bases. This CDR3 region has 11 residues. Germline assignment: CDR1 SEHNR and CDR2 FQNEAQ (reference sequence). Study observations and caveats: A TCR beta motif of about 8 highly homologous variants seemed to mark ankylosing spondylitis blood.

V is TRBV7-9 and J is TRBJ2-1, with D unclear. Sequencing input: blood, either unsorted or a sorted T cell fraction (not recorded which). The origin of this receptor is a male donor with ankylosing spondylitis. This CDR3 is CASSQAGSQFF. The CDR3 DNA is TGTGCCAGCAGCCAGGCAGGCTCCCAGTTCTTC.